The 30 T cell receptor beta chains given below trace back to one sample, sequenced in a study of CD8+CD57+ T cells in acquired aplastic anemia. Profiling that covered TCR beta VDJ and CDR3 relied on genomic DNA as its template. MiXCR, applied by TCRdb to the reads, yields one record per CDR3 protein. The data show some 150,000 distinct CDR3 sequences, about two thirds seen once. By flow cytometry, patients selected for sequencing had shown an expansion of CD8+CD57+ cells. Sequencing input: sorted CD4+, CD8+, or CD8+CD57+ T cells (not recorded which) from PBMCs. Receptor source: a human donor with aplastic anemia.

This chain uses TRBV2 with TRBJ2-3; D unclear. The V end was cut by 1 base, the J end by 2 bases, with 10 bases between. CDR1 is SNHLY and CDR2 is FYNNEI in the germline V gene. CDR3 length: 15 amino acids. The CDR3, as DNA: TGTGCCAGCAGTGAAGACGAGGATCCCACAGATACGCAGTATTTT. It codes for CASSEDEDPTDTQYF.

This clonotype was seen a few times. The V and J genes are TRBV4-1 and TRBJ1-5; no definite D call. The V end lost 3 bases, the J end lost 7 bases, and 10 bases lay between the germline ends. This CDR3 is built from 13 residues. Germline CDR1 MGHRA, CDR2 YSYEKL. CDR3 in amino acids: CASSQLILQPQHF. DNA for the CDR3: TGCGCCAGCAGCCAGTTGATCCTCCAGCCCCAGCATTTT.

V and J are TRBV15 and TRBJ2-5, with 8 bases lining up with TRBD1. This CDR3 is built from 14 residues. From germline, CDR1 is LNHNV and CDR2 YYDKDF (reference sequence). Trimming at V came to 0 bases and at J to 5 bases, leaving 2 bases not matched to a gene. CDR3 protein: CATSRDRDRETQYF. The CDR3 nucleotides are TGTGCCACCAGCAGAGACAGGGACAGGGAGACCCAGTACTTC.

The chain employs TRBV2 and TRBJ2-5, with 8 bases identical to TRBD2. The germline V gene has CDR1 SNHLY and CDR2 FYNNEI. V trimming: 5 bases; J trimming: 2 bases; junction bases outside the gene matches: 4. There are 14 residues in the CDR3. In nucleotides, the CDR3 is TGTGCCAGCAGTTACGGGGGGGAGCAAGAGACCCAGTACTTC. It codes for CASSYGGEQETQYF.

The genes are TRBV9 and TRBJ1-3; 10 bases are a match to TRBD1. V lost 1 base and J lost 3; bases outside the gene matches: 7. The CDR3 length is 17 residues. Germline CDR1 is SGDLS and CDR2 is YYNGEE. CDR3 DNA sequence: TGTGCCAGCAGCGTAATCCAAGGGACAGGGGTTGGAAACACCATATATTTT. Residues: CASSVIQGTGVGNTIYF.

Many counts were recorded for this clonotype. The chain is built from TRBV20-1 and TRBJ2-7; D is possibly TRBD1 (5 bases). Germline V lookup: CDR1 DFQATT, CDR2 SNEGSKA (reference sequence). Trimming pared 2 bases from V and 3 bases from J, leaving 11 bases between. This CDR3 has 13 residues. The CDR3 DNA is TGCAGTGCTAGATTCAGGGCAGACTACGAGCAGTACTTC. This codes for CSARFRADYEQYF.

V gene TRBV3-1 combines with J gene TRBJ2-1; TRBD2 matches at 7 bases. Per germline, CDR1 LGHDT and CDR2 YNNKEL (reference sequence). Unmatched junction bases numbered 4, after V lost 8 bases and J lost 0 bases. The length of the CDR3 is 14 residues. The CDR3 here is CASRGESSYNEQFF. The CDR3, as DNA: TGTGCCAGCCGGGGGGAGAGCTCCTACAATGAGCAGTTCTTC.

V usage is TRBV9 and J usage is TRBJ2-7; TRBD2 matches 9 bases. The V segment lost 0 bases and the J segment 6 bases; nucleotides outside the gene matches: 22. Looked up from germline, CDR1 is SGDLS and CDR2 is YYNGEE. The CDR3 spans 20 residues. The CDR3 protein is CASSVAGGGGSWSEAGEQYF. The DNA for the CDR3 is TGTGCCAGCAGCGTAGCCGGCGGGGGGGGCTCTTGGAGTGAAGCGGGCGAGCAGTACTTC.

V and J are TRBV7-6 and TRBJ2-3; tentatively, D is TRBD2 (6 bases). The CDR3 has 15 amino acids. Trimming stripped 0 bases from V and 6 bases from J, with 13 bases between. CDR1 and CDR2 from the germline V gene are SGHVS and FNYEAQ. The CDR3 reads CASSLAGGVMDTQYF. DNA of the CDR3: TGTGCCAGCAGCTTAGCGGGGGGTGTCATGGATACGCAGTATTTT.

This clonotype was observed a few times. This chain uses TRBV5-4 with TRBJ2-7, with D unresolved. The V and J ends lost 4 bases and 6 bases respectively, with 14 bases between them. CDR3 length equals 13 residues. The germline CDR1 and CDR2 sequences are SGHNT and YYREEE (reference sequence). In nucleotides, the CDR3 is TGTGCCAGCAGCGGAGATATTCCCAGCGAGCAGTACTTC. It yields the protein CASSGDIPSEQYF.

DNA for the CDR3: TGTGCCAGCAGTGAAGCGCAGGTGACAGATTATAATTCACCCCTCCACTTT. Amino acid sequence: CASSEAQVTDYNSPLHF. V usage is TRBV2 and J usage is TRBJ1-6; weak D call: TRBD1 (5 bases). Looked up from germline, CDR1 is SNHLY and CDR2 is FYNNEI. The CDR3 sequence is 17 residues long. The germline V and J ends were trimmed by 0 bases and 4 bases, with 13 bases remaining between them.

This clonotype is a singleton in its sample. V gene TRBV2 combines with J gene TRBJ1-1; 7 nucleotides match TRBD1. The CDR3 is made up of 13 amino acids. The V gene end was trimmed by 10 bases and the J gene end by 1 base; junction bases not matched to a gene: 6. Germline V gives CDR1 SNHLY, CDR2 FYNNEI. The CDR3 is CANPTGTNTEAFF. As DNA, the CDR3 is TGTGCCAACCCGACAGGGACGAACACTGAAGCTTTCTTT.

CDR3 in DNA: TGTGCCACCAGCGGACGGACAGGGCGGCTCCGTGGCACAGATACGCAGTATTTT. Encoded protein: CATSGRTGRLRGTDTQYF. The chain couples TRBV15 to TRBJ2-3; 8 bases align to TRBD1. The CDR3 is made up of 18 amino acids. With V trimmed by 5 bases and J by 1 base, 14 bases remained unmatched. Germline loops: CDR1 LNHNV, CDR2 YYDKDF (reference sequence).

The chain combines TRBV5-6 with TRBJ2-7; D may be TRBD1 or TRBD2 (5 bases each). The CDR3 is 13 amino acids. Deletions cut 3 bases from V and 5 bases from J, with 12 bases between. Germline loops: CDR1 SGHDT, CDR2 YYEEEE. CDR3 sequence reads: CASSSGSGDEQYF. DNA for the CDR3: TGTGCCAGCAGCTCAGGGAGTGGTGACGAGCAGTACTTC.

The CDR3 here is CASSLWLGYEQYF. In DNA, the CDR3 is TGTGCCAGCAGCTTATGGTTAGGGTACGAGCAGTACTTC. The V gene is TRBV7-6, the J gene TRBJ2-7; D is uncertain. The CDR3 runs 13 residues. Germline values: CDR1 SGHVS, CDR2 FNYEAQ. Trimming stripped 2 bases from V and 4 bases from J, with 9 bases between.

Details on this clonotype: The conserved phenylalanine or tryptophan is not found at the CDR3 terminus, so this likely reflects a read error. The V call is TRBV19, the J call TRBJ1-1; possible D gene TRBD1, 5 bases. V lost 3 bases to trimming and J lost 1 base, with 9 bases between them. Germline values: CDR1 LNHDA, CDR2 SQIVND (reference sequence). The CDR3 contains 14 residues. The CDR3 bases are TGTGCCAGTAGTATGCAGGGAGGGAACACTGAAGCTTTCCTT. Its translation: CASSMQGGNTEAFL.

The table lists this clonotype with a few counts. The V call is TRBV6-4, the J call TRBJ2-5; 7 nucleotides match TRBD1. The CDR3 sequence is 13 residues long. Germline V gives CDR1 MRHNA, CDR2 SNTAGT. V shed 6 bases, J shed 2 bases, and the junction held 3 bases outside the gene matches. The CDR3 DNA is TGTGCCAGCAGCCGGGACAGTCAAGAGACCCAGTACTTC. This gives the protein CASSRDSQETQYF.

The chain is built from TRBV10-3 and TRBJ2-7, with 11 nucleotides matching TRBD2. J lost 2 bases, V lost 11 bases, and 5 bases had no gene match. The CDR3 consists of 13 residues. CDR1 and CDR2 from the germline V gene are ENHRY and SYGVKD. Written as DNA, the CDR3 is TGTGCCTCAGGGACTAGCGGCACCTACGAGCAGTACTTC. It is translated as CASGTSGTYEQYF.

The CDR3 coding sequence is TGTGCCAGCAGCTCGACCGGGACAGGGAATTCACCCCTCCACTTT. Translated: CASSSTGTGNSPLHF. The chain links TRBV7-2 to TRBJ1-6; 9 bases line up with TRBD1. This CDR3 has 15 amino acids. The V gene's germline CDR1 is SGHTA and CDR2 FQGNSA. V shed 4 bases, J shed 7 bases, and the junction held 5 bases outside the gene matches.

The chain uses TRBV5-1 and TRBJ2-2, with D uncertain. Germline V lookup: CDR1 SGHRS, CDR2 YFSETQ. CDR3 length equals 18 residues. V was shortened by 1 base and J by 0 bases, with 16 bases between the two germline ends. CDR3 loop: CASSLTPDRYANTGELFF. In DNA form, the CDR3 reads TGCGCCAGCAGCTTGACCCCTGACCGTTACGCGAACACCGGGGAGCTGTTTTTT.

This clonotype was detected once. This is likely a read error, given that the CDR3 carries no conserved phenylalanine or tryptophan at its end. This chain uses TRBV20-1 with TRBJ2-7, with D perhaps being TRBD1 or TRBD2 (5 bases each). The CDR3 length is 14 residues. The germline gives CDR1 DFQATT, CDR2 SNEGSKA (reference sequence). Trimming shortened V by 4 bases and J by 2 bases, and 15 bases separated the two germline ends. CDR3 residues: CSAKRGDRTYEQYL. In DNA form, the CDR3 reads TGCAGTGCTAAGAGAGGGGACCGAACCTACGAGCAGTACCTC.

The chain has TRBV24-1 and TRBJ1-1, with a weak D call TRBD1 (5 bases). V gave up 3 bases and J gave up 13 bases, with 14 bases separating them. CDR1 and CDR2 from the germline V gene are KGHDR and SFDVKD. CDR3 length equals 12 residues. The CDR3 DNA reads TGTGCCACCAGTGATAACGACAGAAGAGTTTTCTTT. This translates into CATSDNDRRVFF.

The chain couples TRBV9 to TRBJ2-2; TRBD1 matches at 8 bases. Germline values: CDR1 SGDLS, CDR2 YYNGEE. V lost 8 bases, J lost 6 bases, and 3 bases stayed unmatched. The CDR3 runs to 12 residues. CDR3 region: CASRTGPGELFF. The CDR3 DNA sequence: TGTGCCAGTCGGACAGGGCCCGGGGAGCTGTTTTTT. Supplemented by reference TRBV9 and TRBJ2-2, the full variable domain reads DSGVTQTPKHLITATGQRVTLRCSPRSGDLSVYWYQQSLDQGLQFLIQYYNGEERAKGNILERFSAQQFPDLHSELNLSSLELGDSALYFCASRTGPGELFFGEGSRLTVL.

This clonotype appeared a few times. This sequence joins TRBV10-3 and TRBJ2-4, with D unresolved. The CDR3 spans 14 residues. V was clipped by 3 bases and J by 7 bases, with 13 bases between them. Germline values: CDR1 ENHRY, CDR2 SYGVKD. CDR3 in amino acids: CAISDKGFDNIQYF. Here the CDR3 DNA reads TGTGCCATCAGTGATAAGGGCTTCGACAACATTCAGTACTTC.

The chain joins TRBV9 to TRBJ1-6; no clear D gene. The CDR3 sequence is 12 residues long. Germline CDR1 reads SGDLS; CDR2 reads YYNGEE. V lost 4 bases to trimming and J lost 9 bases, with 8 bases between them. The CDR3 DNA reads as TGTGCCAGCAGCCCAAGTAGTTCACCCCTCCACTTT. Its protein product is CASSPSSSPLHF. Supplemented by reference TRBV9 and TRBJ1-6, the full variable domain reads DSGVTQTPKHLITATGQRVTLRCSPRSGDLSVYWYQQSLDQGLQFLIQYYNGEERAKGNILERFSAQQFPDLHSELNLSSLELGDSALYFCASSPSSSPLHFGNGTRLTVT.

The V gene is TRBV29-1, the J gene TRBJ2-7; TRBD1 might be the D (6 bases). The CDR3 is made up of 13 amino acids. V was cut by 3 bases and J by 6 bases, with 15 bases left in between. CDR1 is SQVTM and CDR2 is ANQGSEA in the germline V gene. The CDR3 DNA reads TGCAGCGTTGATTTCACACAGGGTGGCGAGCAGTACTTC. Protein sequence: CSVDFTQGGEQYF.

V usage is TRBV7-8 and J usage is TRBJ2-6, with D unclear. In germline, CDR1 is SGHVS, CDR2 FQNEAQ. The CDR3 is 14 amino acids. V lost 3 bases to trimming and J lost 0 bases, with 3 bases between them. DNA of the CDR3: TGTGCCAGCAGCTTTCACTCTGGGGCCAACGTCCTGACTTTC. Its protein is CASSFHSGANVLTF.

V is TRBV20-1 and J is TRBJ1-5, with a possible D match to TRBD1 (6 bases). The germline V gene encodes CDR1 DFQATT and CDR2 SNEGSKA (reference sequence). The CDR3 totals 13 residues. V shed 7 bases and J shed 5 bases, with 15 bases lying between them. In nucleotides, the CDR3 is TGCAGTGTTTGGGACAACTCGTATCAGCCCCAGCATTTT. Translation: CSVWDNSYQPQHF.

This rearrangement joins TRBV7-9 to TRBJ1-1; TRBD1 is a possible D gene (5 bases). V was trimmed by 3 bases and J by 1 base, leaving 9 bases between them. This CDR3 spans 14 amino acids. Germline lookup yields CDR1 SEHNR and CDR2 FQNEAQ (reference sequence). The CDR3 DNA reads as TGTGCCAGCAGCTTGGCGGGGGAGAACACTGAAGCTTTCTTT. Its translation is CASSLAGENTEAFF.

This chain connects TRBV20-1 to TRBJ2-7; TRBD1 aligns across 8 bases. Germline V lookup: CDR1 DFQATT, CDR2 SNEGSKA (reference sequence). The CDR3 is made up of 11 amino acids. The CDR3 DNA reads as TGCAGGGGGGACAGGCCCTACGAGCAGTACTTC. Translated, it gives CRGDRPYEQYF.